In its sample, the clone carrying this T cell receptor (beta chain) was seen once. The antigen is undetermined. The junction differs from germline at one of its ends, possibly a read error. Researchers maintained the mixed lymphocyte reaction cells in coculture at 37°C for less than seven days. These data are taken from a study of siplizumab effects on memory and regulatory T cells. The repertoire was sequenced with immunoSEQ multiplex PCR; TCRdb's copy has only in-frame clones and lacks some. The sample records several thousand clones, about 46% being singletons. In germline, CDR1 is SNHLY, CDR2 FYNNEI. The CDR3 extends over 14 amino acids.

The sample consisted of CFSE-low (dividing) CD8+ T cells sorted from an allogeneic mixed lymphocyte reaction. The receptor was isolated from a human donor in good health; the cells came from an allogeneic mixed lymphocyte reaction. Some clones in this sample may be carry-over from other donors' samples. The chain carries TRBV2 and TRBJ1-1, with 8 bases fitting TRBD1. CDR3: CASSESGRGQARLF. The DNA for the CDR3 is TGTGCCAGCAGTGAAAGTGGCAGGGGGCAGGCCCGGCTCTTT.